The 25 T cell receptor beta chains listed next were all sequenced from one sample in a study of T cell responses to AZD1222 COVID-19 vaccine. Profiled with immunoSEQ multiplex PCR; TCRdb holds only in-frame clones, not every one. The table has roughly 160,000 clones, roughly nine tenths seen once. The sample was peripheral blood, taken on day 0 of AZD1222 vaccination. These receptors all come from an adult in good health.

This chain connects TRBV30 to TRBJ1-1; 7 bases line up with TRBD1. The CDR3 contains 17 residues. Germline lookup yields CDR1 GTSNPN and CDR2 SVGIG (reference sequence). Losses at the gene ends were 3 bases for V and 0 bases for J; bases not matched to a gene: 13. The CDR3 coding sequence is TGTGCCTGGAGAGAACGACAGGGCCTTAACATGAACACTGAAGCTTTCTTT. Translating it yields CAWRERQGLNMNTEAFF.

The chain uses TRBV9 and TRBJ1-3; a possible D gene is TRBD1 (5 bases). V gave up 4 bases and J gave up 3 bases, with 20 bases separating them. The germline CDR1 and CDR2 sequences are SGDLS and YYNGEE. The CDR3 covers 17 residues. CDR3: CASSRYLDSSGGNTIYF. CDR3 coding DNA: TGTGCCAGCAGCCGTTACCTCGACAGCTCAGGTGGAAACACCATATATTTT. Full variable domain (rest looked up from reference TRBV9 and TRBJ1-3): DSGVTQTPKHLITATGQRVTLRCSPRSGDLSVYWYQQSLDQGLQFLIQYYNGEERAKGNILERFSAQQFPDLHSELNLSSLELGDSALYFCASSRYLDSSGGNTIYFGEGSWLTVV.

This CDR3 is CASSLTWQTYEQYF. The CDR3 DNA reads as TGTGCCAGCAGTTTAACGTGGCAGACCTACGAGCAGTACTTC. The chain recombines TRBV27 with TRBJ2-7; D is undetermined. Germline assignment: CDR1 MNHEY and CDR2 SMNVEV (reference sequence). The CDR3 runs to 14 residues. V shed 2 bases and J shed 2 bases, with 10 bases lying between them.

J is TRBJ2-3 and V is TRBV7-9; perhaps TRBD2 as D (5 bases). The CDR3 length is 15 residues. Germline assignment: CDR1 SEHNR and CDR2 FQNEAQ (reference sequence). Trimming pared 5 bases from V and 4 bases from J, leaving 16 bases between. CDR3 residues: CASSPLTRFADTQYF. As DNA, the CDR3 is TGTGCCAGCAGCCCGTTAACTAGATTCGCAGATACGCAGTATTTT.

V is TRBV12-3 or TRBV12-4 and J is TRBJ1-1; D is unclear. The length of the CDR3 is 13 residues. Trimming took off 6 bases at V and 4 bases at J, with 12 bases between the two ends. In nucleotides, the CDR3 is TGTGCCAGCAGGGTGGTCGGGGTCACTGAAGCTTTCTTT. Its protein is CASRVVGVTEAFF.

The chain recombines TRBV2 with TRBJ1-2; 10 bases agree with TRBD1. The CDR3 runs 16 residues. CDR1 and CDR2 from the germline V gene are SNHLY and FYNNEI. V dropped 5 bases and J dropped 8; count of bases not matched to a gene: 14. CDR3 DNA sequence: TGTGCCAGCAGTACCCTCCGGGGACAGGGGTTTCGCGGCTACACCTTC. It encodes CASSTLRGQGFRGYTF.

CDR3 amino acids: CASSQARDTPGVQPQHF. As DNA, the CDR3 is TGCGCCAGCAGCCAGGCTAGGGACACCCCTGGGGTTCAGCCCCAGCATTTT. The rearrangement uses TRBV4-1 and TRBJ1-5, with TRBD1 as a possible D gene (6 bases). Trimming pared 3 bases from V and 6 bases from J, leaving 21 bases between. From germline, CDR1 is MGHRA and CDR2 YSYEKL. The CDR3 has 17 amino acids.

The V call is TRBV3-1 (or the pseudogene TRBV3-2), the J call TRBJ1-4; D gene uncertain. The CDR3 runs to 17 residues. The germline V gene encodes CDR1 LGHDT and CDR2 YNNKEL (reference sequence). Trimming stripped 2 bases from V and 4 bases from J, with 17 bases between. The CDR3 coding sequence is TGTGCCAGCAGCCAATTTGAAACGCAGCTAATTAATGAAAAACTGTTTTTT. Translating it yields CASSQFETQLINEKLFF.

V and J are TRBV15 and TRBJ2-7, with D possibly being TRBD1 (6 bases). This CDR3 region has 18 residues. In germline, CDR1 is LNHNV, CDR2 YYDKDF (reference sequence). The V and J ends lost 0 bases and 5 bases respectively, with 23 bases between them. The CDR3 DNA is TGTGCCACCAGCAGAGATCTTGCGAGAACAGGGAGTAAAAACGAGCAGTACTTC. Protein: CATSRDLARTGSKNEQYF. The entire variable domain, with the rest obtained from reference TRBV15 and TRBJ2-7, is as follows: DAMVIQNPRYQVTQFGKPVTLSCSQTLNHNVMYWYQQKSSQAPKLLFHYYDKDFNNEADTPDNFQSRRPNTSFCFLDIRSPGLGDTAMYLCATSRDLARTGSKNEQYFGPGTRLTVT.

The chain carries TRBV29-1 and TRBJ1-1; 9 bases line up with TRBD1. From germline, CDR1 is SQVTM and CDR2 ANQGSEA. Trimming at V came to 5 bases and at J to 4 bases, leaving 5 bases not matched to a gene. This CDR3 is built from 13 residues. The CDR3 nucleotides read TGCAGCGTTTCGGGACAGGGTACCACTGAAGCTTTCTTT. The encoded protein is CSVSGQGTTEAFF. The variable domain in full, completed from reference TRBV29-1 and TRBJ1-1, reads SAVISQKPSRDICQRGTSLTIQCQVDSQVTMMFWYRQQPGQSLTLIATANQGSEATYESGFVIDKFPISRPNLTFSTLTVSNMSPEDSSIYLCSVSGQGTTEAFFGQGTRLTVV.

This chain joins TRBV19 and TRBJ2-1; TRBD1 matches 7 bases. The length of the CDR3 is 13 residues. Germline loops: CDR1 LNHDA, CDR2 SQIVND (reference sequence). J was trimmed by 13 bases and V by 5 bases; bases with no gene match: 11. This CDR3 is CASSATRDSVQFF. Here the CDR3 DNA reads TGTGCCAGTAGTGCTACCCGGGACAGTGTTCAGTTCTTC.

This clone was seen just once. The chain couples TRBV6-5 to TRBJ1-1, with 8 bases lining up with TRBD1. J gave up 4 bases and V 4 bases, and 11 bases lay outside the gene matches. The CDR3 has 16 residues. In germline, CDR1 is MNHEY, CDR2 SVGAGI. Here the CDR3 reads CASSFGQGEISTEAFF. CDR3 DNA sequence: TGTGCCAGCAGTTTTGGACAGGGCGAGATAAGCACTGAAGCTTTCTTT.

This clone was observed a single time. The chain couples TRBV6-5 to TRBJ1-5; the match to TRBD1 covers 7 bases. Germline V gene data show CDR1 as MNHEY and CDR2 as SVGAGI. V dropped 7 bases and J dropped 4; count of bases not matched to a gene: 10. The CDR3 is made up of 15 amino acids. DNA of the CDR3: TGTGCCAGCATTCGGTTGGACAGGCCGAATCAGCCCCAGCATTTT. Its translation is CASIRLDRPNQPQHF.

The CDR3 DNA is TGTGCCAGCAGCCAAGAGGGGTTTAGTGAGCAGTTCTTC. This encodes CASSQEGFSEQFF. The rearrangement joins TRBV3-1 (or the pseudogene TRBV3-2) to TRBJ2-1; D not certain. V was pared by 0 bases and J by 9 bases, with 9 bases between. Germline CDR1 reads LGHDT; CDR2 reads YNNKEL (reference sequence). The CDR3 runs 13 residues.

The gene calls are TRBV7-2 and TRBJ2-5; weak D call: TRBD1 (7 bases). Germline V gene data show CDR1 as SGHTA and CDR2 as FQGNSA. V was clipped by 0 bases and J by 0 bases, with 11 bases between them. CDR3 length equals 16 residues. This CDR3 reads CASSLAAGGNQETQYF. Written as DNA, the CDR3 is TGTGCCAGCAGCTTAGCGGCAGGGGGGAACCAAGAGACCCAGTACTTC.

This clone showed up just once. Here the CDR3 reads CASSLMTSRVSYNEQFF. The CDR3 DNA reads TGTGCCAGCAGTTTAATGACCTCGAGAGTTTCCTACAATGAGCAGTTCTTC. The rearrangement links TRBV28 to TRBJ2-1; D remains ambiguous. This CDR3 spans 17 amino acids. V lost 2 bases and J 1 base, leaving 15 bases between the germline ends. Germline lookup yields CDR1 MDHEN and CDR2 SYDVKM. Full variable domain (missing parts from reference TRBV28 and TRBJ2-1): DVKVTQSSRYLVKRTGEKVFLECVQDMDHENMFWYRQDPGLGLRLIYFSYDVKMKEKGDIPEGYSVSREKKERFSLILESASTNQTSMYLCASSLMTSRVSYNEQFFGPGTRLTVL.

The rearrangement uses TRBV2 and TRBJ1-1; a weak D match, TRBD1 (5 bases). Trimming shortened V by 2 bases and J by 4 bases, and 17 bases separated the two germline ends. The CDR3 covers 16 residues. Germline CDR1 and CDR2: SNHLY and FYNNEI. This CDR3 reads CASSEMGGTGFTEAFF. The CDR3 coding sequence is TGTGCCAGCAGTGAAATGGGGGGGACTGGGTTCACTGAAGCTTTCTTT.

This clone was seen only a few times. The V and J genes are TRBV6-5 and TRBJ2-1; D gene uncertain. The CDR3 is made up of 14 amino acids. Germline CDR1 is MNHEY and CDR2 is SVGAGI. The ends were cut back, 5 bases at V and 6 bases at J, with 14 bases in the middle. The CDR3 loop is CASSSYSNLNEQFF. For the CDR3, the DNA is TGTGCCAGCAGTAGTTACTCAAACCTCAATGAGCAGTTCTTC.

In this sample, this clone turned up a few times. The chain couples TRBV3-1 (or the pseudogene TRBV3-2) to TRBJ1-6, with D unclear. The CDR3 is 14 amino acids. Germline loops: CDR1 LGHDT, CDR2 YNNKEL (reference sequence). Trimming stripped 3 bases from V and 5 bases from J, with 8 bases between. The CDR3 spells CASSQVSNNSPLHF. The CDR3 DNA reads TGTGCCAGCAGCCAGGTCAGCAATAATTCACCCCTCCACTTT.

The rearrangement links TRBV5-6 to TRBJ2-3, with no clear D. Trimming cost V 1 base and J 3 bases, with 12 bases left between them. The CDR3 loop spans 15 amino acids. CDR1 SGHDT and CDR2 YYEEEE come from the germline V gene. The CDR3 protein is CASSLQRRPTDTQYF. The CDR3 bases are TGTGCCAGCAGCTTGCAGCGACGGCCTACAGATACGCAGTATTTT.

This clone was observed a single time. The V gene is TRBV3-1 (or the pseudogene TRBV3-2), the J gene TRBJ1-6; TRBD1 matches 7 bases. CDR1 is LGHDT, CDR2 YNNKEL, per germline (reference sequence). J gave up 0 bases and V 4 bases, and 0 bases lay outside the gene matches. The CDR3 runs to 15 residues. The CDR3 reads CASSRDSSYNSPLHF. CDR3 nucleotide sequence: TGTGCCAGCAGCCGGGACAGCTCCTATAATTCACCCCTCCACTTT.

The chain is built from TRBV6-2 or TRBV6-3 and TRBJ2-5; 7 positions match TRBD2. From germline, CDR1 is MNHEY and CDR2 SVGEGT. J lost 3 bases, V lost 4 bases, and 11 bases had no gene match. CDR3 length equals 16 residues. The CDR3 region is CASSWEAGVQEETQYF. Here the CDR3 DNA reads TGTGCCAGCAGTTGGGAGGCGGGAGTTCAGGAAGAGACCCAGTACTTC.

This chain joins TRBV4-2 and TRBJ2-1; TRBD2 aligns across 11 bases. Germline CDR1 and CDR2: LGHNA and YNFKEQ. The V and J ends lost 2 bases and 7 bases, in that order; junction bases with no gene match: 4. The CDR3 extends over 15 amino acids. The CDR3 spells CASSQRLAGGNEQFF. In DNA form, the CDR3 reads TGTGCCAGCAGCCAACGGCTAGCGGGAGGTAATGAGCAGTTCTTC.

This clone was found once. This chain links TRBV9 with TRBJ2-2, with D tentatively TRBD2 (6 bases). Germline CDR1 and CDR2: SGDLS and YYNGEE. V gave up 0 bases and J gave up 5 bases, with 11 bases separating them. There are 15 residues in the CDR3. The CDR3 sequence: CASSVETGETGELFF. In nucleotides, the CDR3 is TGTGCCAGCAGCGTAGAGACGGGAGAGACCGGGGAGCTGTTTTTT.

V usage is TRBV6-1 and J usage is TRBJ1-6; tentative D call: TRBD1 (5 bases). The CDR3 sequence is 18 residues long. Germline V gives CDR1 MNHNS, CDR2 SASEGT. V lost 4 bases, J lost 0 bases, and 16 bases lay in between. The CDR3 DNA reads TGTGCCAGCAGTGGCCGGACGGACAATTACTCCTATAATTCACCCCTCCACTTT. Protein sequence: CASSGRTDNYSYNSPLHF.